This entry describes one TCR beta chain. Antigen specificity is unknown. The CDR3 is made up of 13 amino acids. From germline, CDR1 is LNHDA and CDR2 SQIVND (reference sequence). The V and J ends lost 5 bases and 8 bases, in that order; junction bases with no gene match: 5. The PCR used 60 Vbeta and 13 Jbeta primers. Clones were read by immunoSEQ multiplex PCR, and TCRdb kept only the in-frame ones, dropping some. Its clone listing holds about 120,000 clones. This sample was taken from a study of cytomegalovirus exposure and HLA in healthy donors. Study-level findings and limits: For TCR beta chains, V- and J-gene trimming was later linked to a missense DCLRE1C variant.

This sequence joins TRBV19 and TRBJ2-1; 8 positions agree with TRBD2. The origin of this receptor is a woman in her forties in good health and CMV-seropositive. The source material was PBMCs. Here the CDR3 reads CASSRGGSYEQFF. In nucleotides, the CDR3 is TGTGCCAGTAGTCGGGGGGGGTCGTATGAGCAGTTCTTC.